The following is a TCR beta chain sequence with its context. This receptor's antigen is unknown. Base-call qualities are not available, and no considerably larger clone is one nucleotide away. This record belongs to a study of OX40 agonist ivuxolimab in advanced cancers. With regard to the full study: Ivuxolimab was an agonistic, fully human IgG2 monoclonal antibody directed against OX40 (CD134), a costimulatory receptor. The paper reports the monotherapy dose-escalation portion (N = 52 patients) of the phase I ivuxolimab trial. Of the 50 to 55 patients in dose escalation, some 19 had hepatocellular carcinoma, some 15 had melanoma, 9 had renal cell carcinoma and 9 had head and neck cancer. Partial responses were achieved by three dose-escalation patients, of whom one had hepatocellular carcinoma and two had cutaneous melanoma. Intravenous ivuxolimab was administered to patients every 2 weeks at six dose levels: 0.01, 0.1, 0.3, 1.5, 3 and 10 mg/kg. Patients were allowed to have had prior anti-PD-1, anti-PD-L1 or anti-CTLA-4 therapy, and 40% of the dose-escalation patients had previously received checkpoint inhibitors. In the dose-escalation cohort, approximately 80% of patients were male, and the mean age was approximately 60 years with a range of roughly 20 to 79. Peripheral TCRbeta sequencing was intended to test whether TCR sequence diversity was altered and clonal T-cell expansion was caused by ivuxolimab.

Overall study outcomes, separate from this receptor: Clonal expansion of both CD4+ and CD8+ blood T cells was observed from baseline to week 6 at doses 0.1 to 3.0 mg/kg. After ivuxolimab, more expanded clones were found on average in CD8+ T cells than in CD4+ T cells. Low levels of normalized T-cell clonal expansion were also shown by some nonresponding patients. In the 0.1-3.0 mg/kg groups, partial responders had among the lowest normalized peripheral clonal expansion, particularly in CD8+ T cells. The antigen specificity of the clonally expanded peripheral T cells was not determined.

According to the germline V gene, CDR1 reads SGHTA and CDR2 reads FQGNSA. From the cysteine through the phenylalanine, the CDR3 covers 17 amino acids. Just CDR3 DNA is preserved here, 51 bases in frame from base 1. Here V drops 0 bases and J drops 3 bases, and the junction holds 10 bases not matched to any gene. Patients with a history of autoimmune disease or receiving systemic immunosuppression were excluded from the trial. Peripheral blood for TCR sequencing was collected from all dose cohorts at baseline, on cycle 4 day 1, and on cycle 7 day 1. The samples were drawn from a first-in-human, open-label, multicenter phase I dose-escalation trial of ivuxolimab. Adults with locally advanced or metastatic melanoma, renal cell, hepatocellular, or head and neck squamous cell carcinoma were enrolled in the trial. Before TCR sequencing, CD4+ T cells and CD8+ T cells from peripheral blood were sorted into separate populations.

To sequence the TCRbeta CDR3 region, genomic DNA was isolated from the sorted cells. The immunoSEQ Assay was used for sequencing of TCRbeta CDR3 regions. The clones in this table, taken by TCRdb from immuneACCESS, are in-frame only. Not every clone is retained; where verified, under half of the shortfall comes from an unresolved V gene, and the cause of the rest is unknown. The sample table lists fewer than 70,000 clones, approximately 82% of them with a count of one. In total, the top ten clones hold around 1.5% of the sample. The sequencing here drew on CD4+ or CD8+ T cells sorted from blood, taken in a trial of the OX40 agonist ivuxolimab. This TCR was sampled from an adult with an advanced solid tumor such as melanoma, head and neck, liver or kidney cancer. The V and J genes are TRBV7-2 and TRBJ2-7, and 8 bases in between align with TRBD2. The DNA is TGTGCCAGCAGCTTAGCCCTAGCGGGCAGGAGCGTCTACGAGCAGTACTTC. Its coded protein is CASSLALAGRSVYEQYF.